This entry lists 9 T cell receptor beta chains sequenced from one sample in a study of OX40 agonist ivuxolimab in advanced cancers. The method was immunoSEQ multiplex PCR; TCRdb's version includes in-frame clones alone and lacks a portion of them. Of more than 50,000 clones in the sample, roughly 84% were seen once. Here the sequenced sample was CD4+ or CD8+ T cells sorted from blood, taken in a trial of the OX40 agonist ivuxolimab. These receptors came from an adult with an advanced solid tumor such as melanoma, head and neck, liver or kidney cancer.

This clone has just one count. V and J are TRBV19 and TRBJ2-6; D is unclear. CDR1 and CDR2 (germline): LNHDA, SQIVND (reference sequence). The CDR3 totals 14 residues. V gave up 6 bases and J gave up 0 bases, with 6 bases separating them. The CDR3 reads CASSLDSGANVLTF. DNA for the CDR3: TGTGCCAGTAGCCTAGACTCTGGGGCCAACGTCCTGACTTTC.

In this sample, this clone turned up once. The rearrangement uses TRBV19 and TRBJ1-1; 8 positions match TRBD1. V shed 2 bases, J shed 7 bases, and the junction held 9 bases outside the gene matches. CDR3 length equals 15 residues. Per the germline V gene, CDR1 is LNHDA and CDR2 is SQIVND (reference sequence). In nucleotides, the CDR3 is TGTGCCAGTAGTATACGCGGACAGGGATGGATTGAAGCTTTCTTT. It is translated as CASSIRGQGWIEAFF.

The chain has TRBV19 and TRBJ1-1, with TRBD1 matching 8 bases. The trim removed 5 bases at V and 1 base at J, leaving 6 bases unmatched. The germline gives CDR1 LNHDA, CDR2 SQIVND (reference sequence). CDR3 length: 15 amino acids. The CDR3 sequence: CASSLGTGRNTEAFF. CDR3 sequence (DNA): TGTGCCAGTAGTCTCGGGACAGGAAGGAACACTGAAGCTTTCTTT. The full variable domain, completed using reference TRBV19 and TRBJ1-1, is DGGITQSPKYLFRKEGQNVTLSCEQNLNHDAMYWYRQDPGQGLRLIYYSQIVNDFQKGDIAEGYSVSREKKESFPLTVTSAQKNPTAFYLCASSLGTGRNTEAFFGQGTRLTVV.

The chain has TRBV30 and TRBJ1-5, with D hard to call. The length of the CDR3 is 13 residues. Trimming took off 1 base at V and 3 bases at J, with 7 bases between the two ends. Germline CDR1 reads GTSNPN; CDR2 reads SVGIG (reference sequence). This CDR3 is CAWSETVNQPQHF. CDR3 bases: TGTGCCTGGAGTGAGACGGTCAATCAGCCCCAGCATTTT.

CDR3 in DNA: TGTGCCAGCGAGAGACATAACTATGGCTACACCTTC. This translates into CASERHNYGYTF. The chain links TRBV28 to TRBJ1-2; D gene ambiguous. The germline CDR1 and CDR2 sequences are MDHEN and SYDVKM. The CDR3 extends over 12 amino acids. V shed 8 bases and J shed 1 base, with 8 bases lying between them.

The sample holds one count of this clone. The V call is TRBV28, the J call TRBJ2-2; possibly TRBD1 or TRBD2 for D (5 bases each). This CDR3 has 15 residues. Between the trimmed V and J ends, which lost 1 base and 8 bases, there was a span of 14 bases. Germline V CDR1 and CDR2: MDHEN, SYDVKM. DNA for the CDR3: TGTGCCAGCAGTTTATCGTTCGGGGACGCTGGGGAGCTGTTTTTT. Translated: CASSLSFGDAGELFF.

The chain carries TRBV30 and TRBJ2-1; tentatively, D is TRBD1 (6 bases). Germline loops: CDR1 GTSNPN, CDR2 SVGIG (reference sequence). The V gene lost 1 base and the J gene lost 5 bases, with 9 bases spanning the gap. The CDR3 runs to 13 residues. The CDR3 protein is CAWSASGDNEQFF. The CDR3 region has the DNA TGTGCCTGGAGTGCGTCAGGGGACAATGAGCAGTTCTTC.

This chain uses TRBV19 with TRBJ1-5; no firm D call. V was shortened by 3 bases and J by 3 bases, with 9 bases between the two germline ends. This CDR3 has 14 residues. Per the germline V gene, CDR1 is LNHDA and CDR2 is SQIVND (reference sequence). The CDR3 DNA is TGTGCCAGTAGTATCAATAACAACAATCAGCCCCAGCATTTT. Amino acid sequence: CASSINNNNQPQHF. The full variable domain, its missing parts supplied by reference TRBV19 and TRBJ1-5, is DGGITQSPKYLFRKEGQNVTLSCEQNLNHDAMYWYRQDPGQGLRLIYYSQIVNDFQKGDIAEGYSVSREKKESFPLTVTSAQKNPTAFYLCASSINNNNQPQHFGDGTRLSIL.

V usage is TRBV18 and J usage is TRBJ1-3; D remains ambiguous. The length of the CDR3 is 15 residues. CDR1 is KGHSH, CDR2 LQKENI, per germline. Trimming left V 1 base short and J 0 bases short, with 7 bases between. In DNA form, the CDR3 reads TGTGCCAGCTCACCACTTGAGAGCTCTGGAAACACCATATATTTT. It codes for CASSPLESSGNTIYF.